Each of the 4 T cell receptor beta chains below was sequenced from the same sample in a study of chemoradiotherapy in HPV16-positive cancers. Measured with immunoSEQ multiplex PCR; TCRdb has only the in-frame clones, and not every one. The sample includes about 39,000 clones, more than 75% of them seen just once. The starting material was blood, obtained from a patient who underwent chemoradiotherapy. The receptors derive from a human donor with HPV-associated anogenital cancer.

This chain connects TRBV18 to TRBJ2-5; D is uncertain. V was clipped by 5 bases and J by 0 bases, with 4 bases between them. CDR3 length: 12 residues. The germline V gene encodes CDR1 KGHSH and CDR2 LQKENI. The CDR3 sequence is CASSGDQETQYF. The CDR3 DNA is TGTGCCAGCTCAGGGGACCAAGAGACCCAGTACTTC.

The V call is TRBV9, the J call TRBJ2-2; the D is unclear. The V end lost 0 bases, the J end lost 4 bases, and 10 bases lay between the germline ends. Per the germline V gene, CDR1 is SGDLS and CDR2 is YYNGEE. CDR3 size: 15 residues. The CDR3 sequence: CASSVEAWGTGELFF. DNA for the CDR3: TGTGCCAGCAGCGTAGAAGCATGGGGCACCGGGGAGCTGTTTTTT.

The V call is TRBV15, the J call TRBJ1-2; weak D call: TRBD1 (6 bases). V gave up 5 bases and J gave up 5 bases, with 18 bases separating them. Germline loops: CDR1 LNHNV, CDR2 YYDKDF (reference sequence). This CDR3 is built from 15 residues. The CDR3 loop reads CATSPPFGQLYGYTF. CDR3 nucleotides: TGTGCCACCAGCCCCCCTTTTGGACAGCTTTATGGCTACACCTTC.

The V and J genes are TRBV7-2 and TRBJ1-1, with D unresolved. From germline, CDR1 is SGHTA and CDR2 FQGNSA. CDR3 length: 15 amino acids. The ends were cut back, 4 bases at V and 0 bases at J, with 12 bases in the middle. The CDR3 DNA is TGTGCCAGCAGCTCCTTGGGGATCCTGAACACTGAAGCTTTCTTT. This sequence encodes CASSSLGILNTEAFF.